These 9 T cell receptor beta chains came from one sample sequenced in a study of early stage breast cancer tumors. TCRdb's table, derived via immunoSEQ multiplex PCR, lists solely in-frame clones and lacks some. The table shows 9,500 to 11,000 clones, with over 60% occurring only once. Sequencing was performed on breast tumor tissue. The receptor set was obtained from a person between 35 and 49 years old with breast cancer.

The chain links TRBV29-1 to TRBJ1-1, with 7 bases fitting TRBD1. Germline V gene sequence: CDR1 SQVTM, CDR2 ANQGSEA. V trimming: 6 bases; J trimming: 4 bases; junction bases outside the gene matches: 11. The CDR3 spans 14 residues. CDR3 nucleotides: TGCAGCGTCCTCGACAGGGCGAAGAGCACTGAAGCTTTCTTT. It specifies CSVLDRAKSTEAFF.

The V call is TRBV7-2, the J call TRBJ2-7, with D unresolved. The CDR3 length is 13 residues. V was cut by 6 bases and J by 6 bases, with 15 bases left in between. CDR1 SGHTA and CDR2 FQGNSA come from the germline V gene. The DNA of the CDR3 is TGTGCCAGCAGTTCTATAGCTCGTGGCGAGCAGTACTTC. As protein: CASSSIARGEQYF.

This chain links TRBV9 with TRBJ2-3; D perhaps matches TRBD2 (5 bases). The CDR3 spans 14 residues. Per germline, CDR1 SGDLS and CDR2 YYNGEE. V shed 5 bases and J shed 2 bases, with 12 bases lying between them. The CDR3: CASSRGRITDTQYF. The CDR3 DNA is TGTGCCAGCAGTCGAGGGCGGATCACAGATACGCAGTATTTT.

V and J are TRBV6-1 and TRBJ2-2; the D is unclear. This CDR3 has 11 amino acids. V was clipped by 8 bases and J by 8 bases, with 9 bases between them. The germline CDR1 and CDR2 sequences are MNHNS and SASEGT. CDR3 loop: CASSFGGELFF. CDR3 in DNA: TGTGCCAGCTCATTCGGAGGGGAGCTGTTTTTT.

The chain carries TRBV6-1 and TRBJ1-1, with D tentatively TRBD1 (6 bases). Germline V lookup: CDR1 MNHNS, CDR2 SASEGT. Deletions cut 6 bases from V and 3 bases from J, with 11 bases between. The CDR3 extends over 13 amino acids. Here the CDR3 reads CASRPGAYTEAFF. In DNA, the CDR3 is TGTGCCAGCAGGCCGGGGGCCTACACTGAAGCTTTCTTT.

The chain recombines TRBV30 with TRBJ2-5; 8 positions agree with TRBD2. The ends lost 4 bases at V and 1 base at J; junction bases unmatched: 2. CDR3 length: 13 residues. Germline-derived CDR1 and CDR2 are GTSNPN and SVGIG (reference sequence). CDR3 nucleotides: TGTGCCTGGACAGCGGGAGTCCAAGAGACCCAGTACTTC. Protein product: CAWTAGVQETQYF.

This clone showed up just a few times. V usage is TRBV19 and J usage is TRBJ1-5; 7 bases are shared with TRBD1. CDR1 is LNHDA and CDR2 is SQIVND in the germline V gene (reference sequence). V dropped 7 bases and J dropped 0; count of bases not matched to a gene: 9. CDR3 length equals 16 residues. The CDR3 nucleotides are TGTGCCAGTACCCGGGACAGACCAGATAGCAATCAGCCCCAGCATTTT. This codes for CASTRDRPDSNQPQHF. Full variable domain (missing parts from reference TRBV19 and TRBJ1-5): DGGITQSPKYLFRKEGQNVTLSCEQNLNHDAMYWYRQDPGQGLRLIYYSQIVNDFQKGDIAEGYSVSREKKESFPLTVTSAQKNPTAFYLCASTRDRPDSNQPQHFGDGTRLSIL.

The chain joins TRBV6-5 to TRBJ2-5; TRBD1 agrees at 9 bases. This CDR3 is built from 13 residues. Germline V gives CDR1 MNHEY, CDR2 SVGAGI. Trimming took 4 bases from V and 6 from J; bases not matched to a gene: 3. DNA for the CDR3: TGTGCCAGCAGTTTGACAGGGGGGAAGACCCAGTACTTC. This gives the protein CASSLTGGKTQYF.

V is TRBV2 and J is TRBJ2-7; 8 nucleotides align to TRBD2. The V segment lost 5 bases and the J segment 4 bases; nucleotides outside the gene matches: 1. Germline CDR1 and CDR2: SNHLY and FYNNEI. The CDR3 sequence is 12 residues long. The CDR3 DNA sequence: TGTGCCAGCAGTCGGGGGGGTTACGAGCAGTACTTC. It translates to CASSRGGYEQYF. The full variable domain, completed using reference TRBV2 and TRBJ2-7, is EPEVTQTPSHQVTQMGQEVILRCVPISNHLYFYWYRQILGQKVEFLVSFYNNEISEKSEIFDDQFSVERPDGSNFTLKIRSTKLEDSAMYFCASSRGGYEQYFGPGTRLTVT.